This T cell receptor beta chain is from a study of blood T cell repertoires in COVID-19. Profiling relied on immunoSEQ multiplex PCR, and the TCRdb table lists in-frame clones only, not all of them. The table has approximately 180,000 clones, approximately 80% seen once; the top ten hold 12% to 15%. Trimming took 1 base from V and 1 from J; bases not matched to a gene: 9. There are 17 residues in the CDR3. Germline values: CDR1 SGHRS, CDR2 YFSETQ. Sequencing was carried out using PBMCs or T cells enriched from blood (not recorded which). The receptor comes from a man aged 45 to 65 who had recovered from COVID-19. The chain carries TRBV5-1 and TRBJ2-7; 9 bases match TRBD1. CDR3 sequence reads: CASSLNPTGGRSYEQYF. The DNA for the CDR3 is TGCGCCAGCAGCTTGAACCCCACAGGGGGCCGGTCCTACGAGCAGTACTTC. The full variable domain, with the rest looked up from reference TRBV5-1 and TRBJ2-7, is KAGVTQTPRYLIKTRGQQVTLSCSPISGHRSVSWYQQTPGQGLQFLFEYFSETQRNKGNFPGRFSGRQFSNSRSEMNVSTLELGDSALYLCASSLNPTGGRSYEQYFGPGTRLTVT.